This TCR beta chain appears in the sequencing data of a study of shared clonotypes between healthy human individuals. At the level of the study: Donors had three CD4 naive, three CD4 memory, two CD8 naive and one CD8 memory plate apiece.

Only in-frame clones appear in the TCRdb table, and some are missing; sequencing was by immunoSEQ multiplex PCR. The sample consists of roughly 2 million clones, approximately 94% of them appearing once. Whole-study results and caveats: It was the few donors that limited the genetic and exposure-history diversity represented. Clonotype sharing across a few donors was observed for 4% to 5.5% of naive CD4 clonotypes.

A note on this clone: Antigen: not known.

This CDR3 has 17 residues. V was shortened by 2 bases and J by 9 bases, with 20 bases between the two germline ends. Germline V gene data show CDR1 as MGHRA and CDR2 as YSYEKL. The chain is built from TRBV4-1 and TRBJ1-6, with TRBD1 as a possible D gene (6 bases). Sequencing was done on a sample of naive CD4+ T cells sorted from blood. This sample's subset: CD45RA+ positively selected. This clonotype was sampled from a man in his late teens or twenties in good health. Here the CDR3 DNA reads TGCGCCAGCAGCCAACCGTCGGGGGCTCGGGCTTTTTCACCCCTCCACTTT. The encoded protein is CASSQPSGARAFSPLHF.